The 16 T cell receptor beta chains reported below all come from one sample, sequenced in a study of T cell repertoires in cytomegalovirus infection. TCRdb reprocessed the reads via MiXCR and lists one record per CDR3 protein. The data contain hundreds of thousands of distinct CDR3 sequences, roughly 36% of them singletons. These receptors' targets are unknown. The specimen was cultured PBMCs, collected from culture after CMV antigen stimulation. The receptors stem from a human donor in good health (CMV status not recorded). Some clones in this sample may be carry-over from other donors' samples.

In the case of this clonotype: Given a much more abundant clone one base away, this may be a read error. The chain is built from TRBV6-2 or TRBV6-3 and TRBJ2-7; no clear D gene. Per the germline V gene, CDR1 is MNHEY and CDR2 is SVGEGT. The CDR3 consists of 13 residues. The V and J ends lost 6 bases and 1 base respectively, with 10 bases between them. CDR3 region: CASSKDGSYEQYF. CDR3 DNA: TGTGCCAGCAGCAAGGACGGATCCTACGAGCAGTACTTC.

This clonotype was recorded a few times. The chain has TRBV12-3 or TRBV12-4 and TRBJ2-7; tentative D call: TRBD1 (5 bases). V was pared by 6 bases and J by 3 bases, with 9 bases between. The CDR3 covers 12 residues. The CDR3 DNA follows: TGTGCCAGCAGCAAAGGGGTCTACGAGCAGTACTTC. Amino acid sequence: CASSKGVYEQYF.

This clonotype was picked up many times. V usage is TRBV12-3 or TRBV12-4 and J usage is TRBJ1-1, with 7 bases lining up with TRBD1. The V gene end was trimmed by 5 bases and the J gene end by 1 base; junction bases not matched to a gene: 7. This CDR3 is built from 15 residues. The CDR3 coding sequence is TGTGCCAGCAGTCCCCTAGGGACAGAGAACACTGAAGCTTTCTTT. Residues: CASSPLGTENTEAFF.

This clonotype was observed a few times. V gene TRBV6-2 or TRBV6-3 combines with J gene TRBJ2-1, with D hard to call. CDR1 is MNHEY and CDR2 is SVGEGT in the germline V gene. The CDR3 length is 16 residues. Trimming removed 2 bases at V and 0 bases at J, with 11 bases between. The CDR3 protein is CASSYGRISSYNEQFF. DNA for the CDR3: TGTGCCAGCAGTTACGGACGTATTAGCTCCTACAATGAGCAGTTCTTC.

V usage is TRBV7-6 and J usage is TRBJ1-3; D is unresolved. CDR1 and CDR2 (germline): SGHVS, FNYEAQ. Trimming shortened V by 9 bases and J by 9 bases, and 24 bases separated the two germline ends. This CDR3 is 15 amino acids long. The CDR3 is CARSPVNPRGRTIYF. Written as DNA, the CDR3 is TGTGCCAGAAGCCCCGTTAACCCTCGAGGGCGCACCATATATTTT.

This clonotype was recorded a few times. The rearrangement links TRBV6-5 to TRBJ2-1; D is possibly TRBD2 (6 bases). CDR3 length: 14 residues. V lost 5 bases, J lost 10 bases, and 18 bases lay in between. Germline V gene lookup returns CDR1 MNHEY and CDR2 SVGAGI. CDR3: CASSLGRTAGEQFF. Written as DNA, the CDR3 is TGTGCCAGCAGTCTCGGACGGACCGCGGGGGAGCAGTTCTTC.

V is TRBV4-2 and J is TRBJ1-2, with a weak D call TRBD1 (5 bases). The CDR3 is made up of 16 amino acids. Germline V gene sequence: CDR1 LGHNA, CDR2 YNFKEQ. The V end lost 0 bases, the J end lost 2 bases, and 13 bases lay between the germline ends. The CDR3: CASSQDPVRTNYGYTF. For the CDR3, the DNA is TGTGCCAGCAGCCAAGATCCGGTCAGGACAAACTATGGCTACACCTTC.

In its sample, this clonotype was seen a few times. This chain links TRBV10-3 with TRBJ2-7, with 14 nucleotides matching TRBD2. J was trimmed by 4 bases and V by 6 bases; bases with no gene match: 5. Looked up from germline, CDR1 is ENHRY and CDR2 is SYGVKD. The CDR3 has 15 amino acids. The CDR3 loop is CAISSGTSGSYEQYF. The CDR3 DNA follows: TGTGCCATCAGCTCAGGGACTAGCGGGAGTTACGAGCAGTACTTC.

J is TRBJ1-2 and V is TRBV7-2; no reliable D call. This CDR3 region has 16 residues. Per germline, CDR1 SGHTA and CDR2 FQGNSA. Trimming removed 7 bases from V and 2 bases from J, with 20 bases in between. CDR3 sequence (DNA): TGTGCCAGCATCCAGGATAGTGATGAATGGAACTATGGCTACACCTTC. This sequence encodes CASIQDSDEWNYGYTF.

This clonotype was seen ten or more times. The chain combines TRBV7-2 with TRBJ2-7, with TRBD2 matching over 8 bases. J lost 3 bases, V lost 2 bases, and 9 bases had no gene match. The CDR3 length is 16 residues. Germline V lookup: CDR1 SGHTA, CDR2 FQGNSA. CDR3 protein: CASSLMGGGLVYEQYF. In nucleotides, the CDR3 is TGTGCCAGCAGCTTAATGGGAGGGGGACTAGTCTACGAGCAGTACTTC.

The chain employs TRBV6-8 and TRBJ1-1; 7 bases are a match to TRBD1. CDR3 length equals 13 residues. Germline V gives CDR1 MNHGY, CDR2 SAAAGT. V was pared by 4 bases and J by 6 bases, with 5 bases of the junction left unmatched. The CDR3 coding sequence is TGTGCCAGCAGTTTGACAGGGAAGGCTGAAGCTTTCTTT. Its translation is CASSLTGKAEAFF.

This rearrangement joins TRBV4-2 to TRBJ2-5; D is unresolved. V lost 6 bases to trimming and J lost 4 bases, with 12 bases between them. Germline CDR1 is LGHNA and CDR2 is YNFKEQ. There are 13 residues in the CDR3. The CDR3, as DNA: TGTGCCAGCAGTCGTATCTTCGGAGAGACCCAGTACTTC. Its translation: CASSRIFGETQYF.

V usage is TRBV19 and J usage is TRBJ2-7; TRBD1 agrees at 7 bases. CDR3 size: 16 residues. Germline trimming cut 6 bases from V and 5 bases from J; bases unmatched to any gene: 16. The V gene's germline CDR1 is LNHDA and CDR2 SQIVND (reference sequence). The CDR3 nucleotides are TGTGCCAGTAGCCCTTACGGACAGGAGGAATGGGACGAGCAGTACTTC. This translates into CASSPYGQEEWDEQYF.

A few counts support this clonotype. CDR3 sequence (DNA): TGCGCCAGCAGCTCGGGACTCGCGCGCGACCAGTACTTC. Translation gives CASSSGLARDQYF. The rearrangement joins TRBV4-3 to TRBJ2-7; TRBD2 is a possible D gene (6 bases). The germline V and J ends were trimmed by 5 bases and 10 bases, with 18 bases remaining between them. The CDR3 runs to 13 residues. Germline V gene lookup returns CDR1 LGHNA and CDR2 YSLEER.

This clonotype was counted between two and nine times. The rearrangement joins TRBV7-9 to TRBJ1-2; TRBD1 might be the D (5 bases). Trimming removed 5 bases from V and 8 bases from J, with 15 bases in between. This CDR3 contains 13 residues. CDR1 SEHNR and CDR2 FQNEAQ come from the germline V gene (reference sequence). CDR3 sequence reads: CASSRRTRGGYTF. The CDR3 DNA is TGTGCCAGCAGCCGCCGGACAAGAGGGGGCTACACCTTC.

The chain employs TRBV7-8 and TRBJ2-2; 10 bases align to TRBD2. Trimming cost V 4 bases and J 6 bases; bases outside gene matches: 5. The CDR3 sequence is 15 residues long. The germline gives CDR1 SGHVS, CDR2 FQNEAQ. The CDR3 nucleotides read TGTGCCAGCAGCTCGGGACTAGCGACGGCCGGGGAGCTGTTTTTT. Protein product: CASSSGLATAGELFF.